Listed here are 26 T cell receptor beta chains from one sample, sequenced in a study of control samples from healthy donors and cancer patients. Clones were read by immunoSEQ multiplex PCR, and TCRdb kept only the in-frame ones, dropping some. Of 150,000 to 200,000 clones detected, 93% appear once; the ten largest clones hold over 3.5%. The specimen sequenced was blood. The origin of the receptors is an older woman in good health.

This rearrangement joins TRBV11-1 to TRBJ2-5; D gene unclear. The CDR3 sequence is 16 residues long. Germline CDR1 SGHAT, CDR2 FQDESV (reference sequence). Trimming shortened V by 1 base and J by 5 bases, and 17 bases separated the two germline ends. In nucleotides, the CDR3 is TGTGCCAGCAGCTTAGATTCTGCCTTCCTGGGCGAGACCCAGTACTTC. The encoded protein is CASSLDSAFLGETQYF.

This clone was recorded only once. V is TRBV6-5 and J is TRBJ1-2, with 11 bases aligning to TRBD1. The CDR3 spans 13 residues. Germline trimming cut 10 bases from V and 8 bases from J; bases unmatched to any gene: 9. Germline V gene data show CDR1 as MNHEY and CDR2 as SVGAGI. The CDR3 reads CATRGQGVGGYTF. For the CDR3, the DNA is TGTGCCACCAGGGGACAGGGGGTCGGAGGCTACACCTTC.

The chain links TRBV27 to TRBJ2-6, with 9 bases identical to TRBD1. The CDR3 is made up of 18 amino acids. Germline V gives CDR1 MNHEY, CDR2 SMNVEV (reference sequence). With 3 bases clipped from V and 4 bases from J, the junction kept 10 bases outside the gene matches. The CDR3 here is CASSFSGTGKIGANVLTF. Here the CDR3 DNA reads TGTGCCAGCAGTTTCTCCGGGACAGGGAAAATCGGGGCCAACGTCCTGACTTTC.

The chain has TRBV28 and TRBJ1-2; 9 positions match TRBD1. After removal of 6 bases from V and 4 bases from J, the junction contained 6 bases not matched to a gene. The CDR3 covers 14 residues. Looked up from germline, CDR1 is MDHEN and CDR2 is SYDVKM. The CDR3 region is CASSPIQGAYGYTF. The CDR3 DNA is TGTGCCAGCAGCCCAATACAGGGGGCCTATGGCTACACCTTC.

This chain uses TRBV15 with TRBJ1-1, with D possibly TRBD1 on 5 matching bases. The V gene's germline CDR1 is LNHNV and CDR2 YYDKDF (reference sequence). The V end lost 6 bases, the J end lost 0 bases, and 23 bases lay between the germline ends. The CDR3 has 18 residues. The CDR3 here is CATRSMYRREGLNTEAFF. The CDR3, as DNA: TGTGCCACCAGGTCGATGTATCGCAGGGAAGGATTGAACACTGAAGCTTTCTTT.

The chain has TRBV6-2 or TRBV6-3 and TRBJ2-1, with no clear D. Germline V lookup: CDR1 MNHEY, CDR2 SVGEGT. The CDR3 runs to 13 residues. The V gene lost 1 base and the J gene lost 7 bases, with 8 bases spanning the gap. The CDR3, as DNA: TGTGCCAGCAGTTACTACCCGTCTAATGAGCAGTTCTTC. It codes for CASSYYPSNEQFF.

The chain has TRBV25-1 and TRBJ1-3; D uncertain. This CDR3 is 14 amino acids long. V lost 4 bases, J lost 1 base, and 8 bases lay in between. CDR1 is MGHDK, CDR2 SYGVNS, per germline. CDR3 DNA: TGTGCCAGCAGTGGGCAGGTTTCTGGAAACACCATATATTTT. Encoded protein: CASSGQVSGNTIYF.

The V and J genes are TRBV7-2 and TRBJ1-2, with 7 nucleotides matching TRBD1. The CDR3 is made up of 13 amino acids. Germline lookup yields CDR1 SGHTA and CDR2 FQGNSA. J was trimmed by 7 bases and V by 5 bases; bases with no gene match: 7. In DNA form, the CDR3 reads TGTGCCAGCAGCGTACCAGGGGGAGGTGGCTACACCTTC. The encoded protein is CASSVPGGGGYTF.

The gene calls are TRBV12-5 and TRBJ1-2; D remains ambiguous. The CDR3 is 13 residues long. Germline V lookup: CDR1 LGHNT, CDR2 FRNRAP. The V and J ends lost 0 bases and 6 bases respectively, with 8 bases between them. The CDR3 coding sequence is TGTGCTAGTGGTTTGGTATCAGGAAATGGCTACACCTTC. Its protein product is CASGLVSGNGYTF.

The rearrangement links TRBV7-8 to TRBJ1-3, with 7 nucleotides matching TRBD1. Germline CDR1 SGHVS, CDR2 FQNEAQ. The CDR3 extends over 16 amino acids. Losses at the gene ends were 0 bases for V and 4 bases for J; bases not matched to a gene: 6. The CDR3 sequence: CASSLAKGATGNTIYF. The DNA of the CDR3 is TGTGCCAGCAGCTTAGCGAAGGGGGCTACCGGAAACACCATATATTTT.

The chain employs TRBV18 and TRBJ1-1, with D maybe TRBD1 (5 bases). Germline V gene data show CDR1 as KGHSH and CDR2 as LQKENI. With 2 bases removed from V and 1 base from J, the gap between germline ends came to 8 bases. The CDR3 runs 14 residues. CDR3 amino acids: CASSPGARNTEAFF. DNA of the CDR3: TGTGCCAGCTCACCAGGGGCCAGGAACACTGAAGCTTTCTTT.

This chain joins TRBV6-4 and TRBJ2-7; D not certain. Germline loops: CDR1 MRHNA, CDR2 SNTAGT. Trimming took off 6 bases at V and 2 bases at J, with 29 bases between the two ends. The CDR3 is made up of 19 amino acids. The CDR3 nucleotides read TGTGCCAGCAGAGTCATTTGGTGGAAGACCTCTCCGCGAACCTACGAGCAGTACTTC. Amino acid sequence: CASRVIWWKTSPRTYEQYF.

The rearrangement uses TRBV12-3 or TRBV12-4 and TRBJ2-7, with no clear D. V was cut by 5 bases and J by 6 bases, with 14 bases left in between. This CDR3 has 13 amino acids. CDR3 DNA sequence: TGTGCCAGCAGTGAAAGCGTTGATAGCGAGCAGTACTTC. This sequence encodes CASSESVDSEQYF.

The chain links TRBV25-1 to TRBJ1-1; TRBD1 might be the D (5 bases). The germline gives CDR1 MGHDK, CDR2 SYGVNS. The CDR3 loop spans 12 amino acids. V was cut by 6 bases and J by 3 bases, with 8 bases left in between. The CDR3 loop is CASRLGHTEAFF. The CDR3 DNA reads TGTGCCAGCAGGTTGGGGCACACTGAAGCTTTCTTT.

The chain has TRBV7-9 and TRBJ1-1, with unresolved D. This CDR3 comprises 14 residues. CDR1 and CDR2 (germline): SEHNR, FQNEAQ (reference sequence). The ends were cut back, 5 bases at V and 1 base at J, with 11 bases in the middle. The CDR3 loop is CASSPSPRNTEAFF. In DNA, the CDR3 is TGTGCCAGCAGCCCCAGTCCCAGGAACACTGAAGCTTTCTTT.

The rearrangement links TRBV30 to TRBJ2-5, with 11 bases aligning to TRBD1. Germline-derived CDR1 and CDR2 are GTSNPN and SVGIG (reference sequence). This CDR3 has 18 residues. J was trimmed by 2 bases and V by 0 bases; bases with no gene match: 11. CDR3 coding DNA: TGTGCCTGGAGTGTACGATTAGGTTGGGACAGGGGGCAAGAGACCCAGTACTTC. Amino acids: CAWSVRLGWDRGQETQYF.

The rearrangement links TRBV3-1 (or the pseudogene TRBV3-2) to TRBJ1-1; unclear D gene. Germline V CDR1 and CDR2: LGHDT, YNNKEL (reference sequence). This CDR3 contains 15 residues. V was cut by 3 bases and J by 5 bases, with 16 bases left in between. CDR3 nucleotides: TGTGCCAGCAGCCACTCCCCGCGAATTGGGACTGAAGCTTTCTTT. It translates to CASSHSPRIGTEAFF.

This clone has only one observation. One end of the junction does not line up with germline, which may come from a read error. The chain links TRBV6-5 to TRBJ2-2; 12 bases are shared with TRBD1. The CDR3 has 15 amino acids. CDR1 is MNHEY, CDR2 SVGAGI, per germline. CDR3 sequence: CASREGQGATGEPFF. CDR3 DNA sequence: TGTGCCAGCAGGGAGGGACAGGGGGCGACCGGGGAGCCGTTTTTT.

The chain recombines TRBV18 with TRBJ1-2; perhaps TRBD1 as D (5 bases). The germline CDR1 and CDR2 sequences are KGHSH and LQKENI. The CDR3 is 13 residues long. The V end was cut by 3 bases, the J end by 4 bases, with 9 bases between. CDR3 bases: TGTGCCAGCTCACCGGACACCGGCTATGGCTACACCTTC. It codes for CASSPDTGYGYTF.

V usage is TRBV18 and J usage is TRBJ1-2; no definite D call. The CDR3 spans 13 residues. Trimming took off 5 bases at V and 1 base at J, with 8 bases between the two ends. Germline CDR1 KGHSH, CDR2 LQKENI. CDR3 amino acids: CASSEGSNYGYTF. Here the CDR3 DNA reads TGTGCCAGCTCAGAAGGCAGTAACTATGGCTACACCTTC.

J is TRBJ1-4 and V is TRBV6-5, with a possible D match to TRBD1 (6 bases). Germline V gene sequence: CDR1 MNHEY, CDR2 SVGAGI. This CDR3 region has 14 residues. V lost 6 bases and J lost 8, with 16 bases in between. CDR3 protein: CASSSQGWGEKLFF. In DNA form, the CDR3 reads TGTGCCAGCAGCTCACAGGGATGGGGCGAAAAACTGTTTTTT.

This chain connects TRBV6-5 to TRBJ2-6; D gene uncertain. Germline V CDR1 and CDR2: MNHEY, SVGAGI. CDR3 size: 14 residues. V lost 7 bases to trimming and J lost 0 bases, with 7 bases between them. CDR3 coding DNA: TGTGCCAGCACAACGGTCTCTGGGGCCAACGTCCTGACTTTC. The encoded protein is CASTTVSGANVLTF.

This chain connects TRBV9 to TRBJ2-1; D call uncertain. The CDR3 consists of 15 residues. Germline V gene data show CDR1 as SGDLS and CDR2 as YYNGEE. The V end was cut by 1 base, the J end by 8 bases, with 16 bases between. In DNA, the CDR3 is TGTGCCAGCAGCGTACCAAGCCAATTTAGTCATGAGCAGTTCTTC. Amino acids: CASSVPSQFSHEQFF.

V is TRBV5-1 and J is TRBJ2-2; D not resolved. The CDR3 sequence is 15 residues long. Germline V gives CDR1 SGHRS, CDR2 YFSETQ. V gave up 0 bases and J gave up 0 bases, with 6 bases separating them. CDR3 DNA: TGCGCCAGCAGCTTGGAATCGACGAACACCGGGGAGCTGTTTTTT. Its translation: CASSLESTNTGELFF.

This clone was picked up a small number of times. The chain joins TRBV7-2 to TRBJ2-7; D unresolved. The CDR3 has 14 amino acids. Trimming removed 3 bases from V and 2 bases from J, with 11 bases in between. Germline assignment: CDR1 SGHTA and CDR2 FQGNSA. The CDR3 is CASSFYDGTYEQYF. Here the CDR3 DNA reads TGTGCCAGCAGCTTTTACGACGGAACCTACGAGCAGTACTTC.

This clone was observed once. J is TRBJ1-6 and V is TRBV19; 8 bases align to TRBD1. Germline CDR1 and CDR2: LNHDA and SQIVND (reference sequence). CDR3 length: 13 residues. Trimming cost V 8 bases and J 9 bases; bases outside gene matches: 6. As DNA, the CDR3 is TGTGCCAGTCGAGGACAGGGCGGTTCACCCCTCCACTTT. It specifies CASRGQGGSPLHF.